This T cell receptor beta chain was sequenced for a study of vaccination and CD4 T cells after COVID-19. An Oncomine TCR Beta short-read assay was used to sequence the DNA from cultured CD4+ T cells. TCRdb used MiXCR to reprocess the PCR reads, holding one entry per CDR3 protein. This table holds about 7,000 distinct CDR3 sequences, 30% to 45% found once. Per germline, CDR1 MNHNS and CDR2 SASEGT. V lost 6 bases, J lost 1 base, and 7 bases stayed unmatched. The CDR3 runs to 16 residues. On this clonotype: Its antigen is still unknown.

Treatment in this sample: roughly nine-day PBMC culture with coronavirus spike peptide pools or control peptides (ViraFEST assay). Samples of CD4+ T cells were obtained from the unexposed donor before the COVID-19 pandemic (2011-2018). Cells permitting, SARS-CoV-2 S/N and four cold-coronavirus spikes were tested on unexposed-donor CD4+ T cells. The chain couples TRBV6-1 to TRBJ1-5; 9 nucleotides agree with TRBD1. This TCR was sampled from a human donor in good health. The material sequenced was CD4+ T cells from blood, cultured in vitro. CDR3 amino acids: CASSLQGAGSNQPQHF. CDR3 nucleotides: TGTGCCAGCAGCTTACAGGGGGCGGGGAGCAATCAGCCCCAGCATTTT.